Following are 27 T cell receptor beta chains from one sample sequenced in a study of OX40 agonist ivuxolimab in advanced cancers. The data were produced by immunoSEQ multiplex PCR, yet TCRdb's version contains in-frame clones alone and is incomplete. The table has tens of thousands of clones, roughly 87% seen once. The material sequenced was CD4+ or CD8+ T cells sorted from blood, taken in a trial of the OX40 agonist ivuxolimab. The source is an adult with an advanced solid tumor such as melanoma, head and neck, liver or kidney cancer.

The chain couples TRBV4-2 to TRBJ2-5; D may be TRBD2 (7 bases). The germline gives CDR1 LGHNA, CDR2 YNFKEQ. V was shortened by 11 bases and J by 6 bases, with 22 bases between the two germline ends. The CDR3 runs to 14 residues. CDR3 protein: CASLGGGEDKTQYF. The CDR3 DNA sequence: TGTGCCTCCCTTGGGGGGGGCGAGGATAAGACCCAGTACTTC.

The rearrangement joins TRBV9 to TRBJ1-6, with 9 bases fitting TRBD1. The V gene's germline CDR1 is SGDLS and CDR2 YYNGEE. Trimming took 4 bases from V and 8 from J; bases not matched to a gene: 7. The CDR3 spans 15 residues. The CDR3 DNA sequence: TGTGCCAGCAGCTCGGGACAGGGCGCGGATTCACCCCTCCACTTT. Translating gives CASSSGQGADSPLHF.

Concerning this clone itself: The identical CDR3 is also encoded by other nucleotide sequences in the sample. The gene calls are TRBV11-2 and TRBJ1-6; TRBD1 matches at 8 bases. The CDR3 is 16 amino acids. With V trimmed by 5 bases and J by 8 bases, 11 bases remained unmatched. Germline V gives CDR1 SGHAT, CDR2 FQNNGV. The CDR3 DNA sequence: TGTGCCAGCAGCCTCAGGCCCGGACAGGGTGATTCACCCCTCCACTTT. It yields the protein CASSLRPGQGDSPLHF.

The chain combines TRBV5-1 with TRBJ2-5; D might be TRBD1 or TRBD2, each matching 5 bases. Germline-derived CDR1 and CDR2 are SGHRS and YFSETQ. This CDR3 is built from 13 residues. The V gene lost 7 bases and the J gene lost 3 bases, with 13 bases spanning the gap. DNA for the CDR3: TGCGCCAGCTCCCCCGGGACCGAAGAGACCCAGTACTTC. Translated: CASSPGTEETQYF.

The chain couples TRBV9 to TRBJ2-1, with 10 bases fitting TRBD2. This CDR3 comprises 15 residues. J was trimmed by 7 bases and V by 4 bases; bases with no gene match: 8. Looked up from germline, CDR1 is SGDLS and CDR2 is YYNGEE. The DNA for the CDR3 is TGTGCCAGCAGCCACCTAGCGGGGGAAAGGAATGAGCAGTTCTTC. Its protein is CASSHLAGERNEQFF.

This chain uses TRBV7-2 with TRBJ1-5, with TRBD1 matching over 7 bases. The CDR3 consists of 15 residues. In germline, CDR1 is SGHTA, CDR2 FQGNSA. Unmatched junction bases numbered 12, after V lost 10 bases and J lost 3 bases. CDR3 sequence reads: CATSRQGGNNQPQHF. As DNA, the CDR3 is TGTGCCACCTCTCGACAGGGAGGGAACAATCAGCCCCAGCATTTT. Full variable domain (remainder filled in from reference TRBV7-2 and TRBJ1-5): GAGVSQSPSNKVTEKGKDVELRCDPISGHTALYWYRQSLGQGLEFLIYFQGNSAPDKSGLPSDRFSAERTGGSVSTLTIQRTQQEDSAVYLCATSRQGGNNQPQHFGDGTRLSIL.

DNA for the CDR3: TGTGCCAGCAGCCTAGAGAAGAACACTGAAGCTTTCTTT. Residues: CASSLEKNTEAFF. The V gene is TRBV7-9, the J gene TRBJ1-1; no reliable D call. This CDR3 is built from 13 residues. V dropped 5 bases and J dropped 1 base, with 8 bases sitting between them. Germline CDR1 and CDR2: SEHNR and FQNEAQ (reference sequence).

The chain employs TRBV6-5 and TRBJ2-1; possible D gene TRBD1, 5 bases. The germline V and J ends were trimmed by 2 bases and 9 bases, with 8 bases remaining between them. Germline loops: CDR1 MNHEY, CDR2 SVGAGI. This CDR3 is 12 amino acids long. CDR3 sequence (DNA): TGTGCCAGCAGTTACAGGGGTTTTGAGCAGTTCTTC. Amino acids: CASSYRGFEQFF.

This clone was seen more than once but under ten times. This chain connects TRBV7-3 to TRBJ2-3; D remains ambiguous. Trimming pared 5 bases from V and 6 bases from J, leaving 18 bases between. This CDR3 comprises 15 residues. Germline V gene lookup returns CDR1 SGHTA and CDR2 FQGTGA. The CDR3 sequence is CASSPRTDPLDTQYF. CDR3 nucleotide sequence: TGTGCCAGCAGCCCCCGGACGGATCCCCTGGATACGCAGTATTTT.

CDR3 amino acids: CASSGPEEGEKLFF. The CDR3 DNA follows: TGTGCCAGCAGCGGTCCCGAGGAGGGCGAAAAACTGTTTTTT. This sequence joins TRBV13 and TRBJ1-4; D remains unclear. This CDR3 spans 14 amino acids. Trimming left V 5 bases short and J 8 bases short, with 15 bases between. CDR1 is PRHDT and CDR2 is FYEKMQ in the germline V gene (reference sequence).

In the case of this clone: At one end the junction does not follow the germline gene, possibly because of a read error. The V gene is TRBV7-2, the J gene TRBJ2-1; TRBD1 matches at 7 bases. CDR1 is SGHTA, CDR2 FQGNSA, per germline. This CDR3 contains 13 residues. This CDR3 reads CASSRDRDNEQFF. The CDR3 DNA reads as TGTGCCAGCAGCCGCGACAGGGACAATGAGCAATTCTTC.

The V call is TRBV5-6, the J call TRBJ2-3; D possibly matches TRBD1 or TRBD2 (6 bases each). Germline CDR1 SGHDT, CDR2 YYEEEE. The V gene lost 1 base and the J gene lost 3 bases, with 15 bases spanning the gap. The CDR3 totals 16 residues. The CDR3: CASSLILGGTTDTQYF. The CDR3 bases are TGTGCCAGCAGCTTGATTTTGGGGGGCACTACAGATACGCAGTATTTT.

J is TRBJ1-1 and V is TRBV5-4; D remains ambiguous. Germline V CDR1 and CDR2: SGHNT, YYREEE (reference sequence). The CDR3 runs to 12 residues. Trimming removed 4 bases at V and 1 base at J, with 5 bases between. The CDR3 region has the DNA TGTGCCAGCAGCGGGAAGAACACTGAAGCTTTCTTT. Translation gives CASSGKNTEAFF.

The chain links TRBV11-2 to TRBJ2-7; 9 bases fit TRBD2. Looked up from germline, CDR1 is SGHAT and CDR2 is FQNNGV. The CDR3 length is 19 residues. Losses at the gene ends were 2 bases for V and 4 bases for J; bases not matched to a gene: 18. The CDR3 DNA follows: TGTGCCAGCAGCTTAAACTCGGGGGCGAGGCGGGGGGGCCTATACGAGCAGTACTTC. This gives the protein CASSLNSGARRGGLYEQYF.

The V call is TRBV2, the J call TRBJ1-1; tentatively, D is TRBD1 (5 bases). Trimming stripped 4 bases from V and 0 bases from J, with 9 bases between. Germline CDR1 is SNHLY and CDR2 is FYNNEI. The CDR3 has 14 residues. The CDR3 protein is CASSARDLNTEAFF. The CDR3 DNA follows: TGTGCCAGCAGTGCCAGGGATTTGAACACTGAAGCTTTCTTT.

CDR3 coding DNA: TGTGCCAGCAGCGATACCCGGGCCTGGGAAAAACTGTTTTTT. Translation: CASSDTRAWEKLFF. V is TRBV6-1 and J is TRBJ1-4; unclear D gene. Germline V gene lookup returns CDR1 MNHNS and CDR2 SASEGT. The length of the CDR3 is 14 residues. The V gene lost 6 bases and the J gene lost 8 bases, with 16 bases spanning the gap.

This clone is a singleton in its sample. The V gene is TRBV7-8, the J gene TRBJ2-5, with D possibly called TRBD1 or TRBD2 (6 bases each). Germline CDR1 and CDR2: SGHVS and FQNEAQ. Trimming cost V 2 bases and J 1 base, with 11 bases left between them. This CDR3 has 15 amino acids. In nucleotides, the CDR3 is TGTGCCAGCAGCTTAAGGAGGGGGTTCCAAGAGACCCAGTACTTC. Amino acid sequence: CASSLRRGFQETQYF.

This chain connects TRBV27 to TRBJ1-4; D remains unclear. The V end lost 2 bases, the J end lost 10 bases, and 11 bases lay between the germline ends. The CDR3 runs to 13 residues. The germline V gene has CDR1 MNHEY and CDR2 SMNVEV (reference sequence). CDR3 sequence: CASSLSVIGKLFF. The DNA of the CDR3 is TGTGCCAGCAGTTTAAGCGTAATTGGAAAACTGTTTTTT.

CDR3: CASSLPRSRGFYNEQFF. As DNA, the CDR3 is TGTGCCAGCAGTTTACCCCGTTCGCGGGGATTCTACAATGAGCAGTTCTTC. This sequence joins TRBV27 and TRBJ2-1, with D perhaps TRBD2 (6 bases). With 2 bases removed from V and 3 bases from J, the gap between germline ends came to 17 bases. This CDR3 comprises 17 residues. Germline lookup yields CDR1 MNHEY and CDR2 SMNVEV (reference sequence).

This clone is a singleton in its sample. The V gene is TRBV11-2, the J gene TRBJ2-2, with a tentative D call TRBD1 (5 bases). The CDR3 loop spans 15 amino acids. Germline loops: CDR1 SGHAT, CDR2 FQNNGV. Trimming took off 2 bases at V and 5 bases at J, with 12 bases between the two ends. CDR3 nucleotides: TGTGCCAGCAGCTTACGTGCAGGGAAGACCGGGGAGCTGTTTTTT. Protein sequence: CASSLRAGKTGELFF.

The chain employs TRBV18 and TRBJ1-4; 8 bases are shared with TRBD1. CDR1 is KGHSH and CDR2 is LQKENI in the germline V gene. The trim removed 2 bases at V and 3 bases at J, leaving 5 bases unmatched. CDR3 length: 16 amino acids. CDR3 sequence reads: CASSPNRGAANEKLFF. The CDR3 bases are TGTGCCAGCTCACCAAACAGGGGGGCGGCTAATGAAAAACTGTTTTTT.

The gene calls are TRBV5-5 and TRBJ1-2; D unresolved. The length of the CDR3 is 14 residues. The germline gives CDR1 SGHKS, CDR2 YYEKEE (reference sequence). V shed 1 base and J shed 7 bases, with 14 bases lying between them. CDR3 residues: CASSLIMSGAGYTF. The CDR3 region has the DNA TGTGCCAGCAGCTTGATCATGTCAGGAGCTGGCTACACCTTC. Looking up the rest from reference TRBV5-5 and TRBJ1-2 gives the full variable domain: DAGVTQSPTHLIKTRGQQVTLRCSPISGHKSVSWYQQVLGQGPQFIFQYYEKEERGRGNFPDRFSARQFPNYSSELNVNALLLGDSALYLCASSLIMSGAGYTFGSGTRLTVV.

The genes are TRBV6-5 and TRBJ1-1; 7 nucleotides match TRBD1. The J segment lost 1 base and the V segment lost 6 bases, leaving 8 bases of the junction unmatched. CDR1 and CDR2 from the germline V gene are MNHEY and SVGAGI. CDR3 length: 15 residues. In DNA form, the CDR3 reads TGTGCCAGCAGCAAACCGGGACAGAAGAACACTGAAGCTTTCTTT. This codes for CASSKPGQKNTEAFF.

The rearrangement joins TRBV6-1 to TRBJ1-5; 7 positions agree with TRBD1. There are 16 residues in the CDR3. V shed 2 bases, J shed 2 bases, and the junction held 6 bases outside the gene matches. Germline CDR1 reads MNHNS; CDR2 reads SASEGT. As DNA, the CDR3 is TGTGCCAGCAGTGAAAAGTCCGGACAGGGCAATCAGCCCCAGCATTTT. It is translated as CASSEKSGQGNQPQHF.

V gene TRBV19 combines with J gene TRBJ2-5; 10 positions match TRBD1. Germline V lookup: CDR1 LNHDA, CDR2 SQIVND (reference sequence). The CDR3 loop spans 16 amino acids. V lost 4 bases and J lost 5; bases outside the gene matches: 10. CDR3 residues: CASSTSGTGAWETQYF. The CDR3 bases are TGTGCCAGTAGTACCAGCGGGACAGGGGCTTGGGAGACCCAGTACTTC.

The rearrangement uses TRBV7-9 and TRBJ1-6; D gene uncertain. The V gene's germline CDR1 is SEHNR and CDR2 FQNEAQ (reference sequence). The CDR3 has 17 residues. V gave up 4 bases and J gave up 3 bases, with 16 bases separating them. The CDR3 region is CASSSAAGSRYNSPLHF. The CDR3 coding sequence is TGTGCCAGCAGCTCCGCGGCGGGGAGTCGCTATAATTCACCCCTCCACTTT.

The V call is TRBV27, the J call TRBJ2-2; 15 bases fit TRBD2. The CDR3 spans 18 residues. Germline V gene data show CDR1 as MNHEY and CDR2 as SMNVEV (reference sequence). V lost 3 bases, J lost 7 bases, and 9 bases stayed unmatched. CDR3 region: CASSFSSPGLAGGGELFF. CDR3 sequence (DNA): TGTGCCAGCAGTTTCTCCTCACCGGGACTAGCGGGGGGCGGGGAGCTGTTTTTT.